This T cell receptor beta chain came from a study of beta chain features in type 1 diabetes. Notes on this clone: Its antigen is unidentified.

The CDR3 covers 14 residues. Germline CDR1 is SGHTA and CDR2 is FQGNSA. V gave up 5 bases and J gave up 7 bases; unmatched junction bases: 6. Sequencing targeted expressed TCRB transcripts, as all isolated RNA had been reverse transcribed. Some clones are missing from TCRdb's copy, which holds only in-frame ones; the method was immunoSEQ multiplex PCR. The table lists about 160,000 clones, over 9% of them singletons. General study findings and limits: PCR, the amplification step, might favor shorter templates, equally in patients and controls. In all four CD4+ subsets, TCRB CDR3 length was significantly, moderately reduced in type 1 diabetes. Within patients, naive, central memory and Treg TCRB repertoires seemed more similar than within healthy donors.

CD4+ naive, central memory, regulatory and stem cell-like memory cells were sorted via CD45RO/CCR7/CD25/CD127/CD95/CD27. The sequence came from a man aged 25-45 years with type 1 diabetes. This chain connects TRBV7-2 to TRBJ1-4; 8 nucleotides line up with TRBD1. The specimen sequenced was central memory CD4+ T cells from blood. CDR3 coding DNA: TGTGCCAGCAGCCAAACAGGGGGAATTGAAAAACTGTTTTTT. Translation: CASSQTGGIEKLFF.